These T cell receptor beta chains were read from a single sample in a study of T-cell reconstitution after alpha-beta-depleted transplantation in children. TCRdb re-derived calls from the PCR reads in MiXCR, one entry per CDR3 protein. The profile shows about 610,000 distinct CDR3 sequences, over 9.5% of them singletons. Source: PBMCs from the stem cell graft donor, taken from the stem cell graft. These receptors all come from a human donor who donated a stem cell graft to a child with acute myeloid leukemia. The conserved cysteine and the conserved F or W are not part of the CDR3 here. Size is stated for part of the rows, as once, few or many counts, or as a class when the clone is expanded.

cdr3_aa cdr3_length clone_size j_call v_call
ATRLAGSGANVLT 13 once TRBJ2-6 TRBV15
ASSLKPSGRATGELF 15 . TRBJ2-2 TRBV27
SVWGGTSGSQDTGELF 16 . TRBJ2-2 TRBV29-1
ASSPLGQSYGYT 12 few TRBJ1-2 TRBV7-2
ASSYSRDLGNTIY 13 few TRBJ1-3 TRBV6-5
ASSGVLAKNIQY 12 . TRBJ2-4 TRBV28
ASSLTPQGTGANVLT 15 few TRBJ2-6 TRBV5-1
SVPLRGVVNYEQY 13 few TRBJ2-7 TRBV29-1
ASSPPGTVGQPQH 13 . TRBJ1-5 TRBV7-9
ASSLWGGGNTEAF 13 few TRBJ1-1 TRBV7-2
ASSSPPGQHFDSYEQY 16 many TRBJ2-7 TRBV7-9
SARDVAGEQVNQPQH 15 few TRBJ1-5 TRBV20-1
ASSPRASGTSTDTQY 15 few TRBJ2-3 TRBV7-7
ASSSSGRSYEQY 12 . TRBJ2-7 TRBV7-2
ASSFGQGGEKLF 12 few TRBJ1-4 TRBV5-1
ASSLAVPVDREEGYT 15 . TRBJ1-2 TRBV7-9
SARVTGGNNQPQH 13 few TRBJ1-5 TRBV20-1
ASSLTGGRSYNEQF 14 few TRBJ2-1 TRBV7-2
ASSKEGQEETSGFYEQY 17 . TRBJ2-7 TRBV21-1
ASSIRGANTEAF 12 . TRBJ1-1 TRBV6-1
ATQDIRGERNEQF 13 few TRBJ2-1 TRBV24-1
SARGGSNTEAF 11 . TRBJ1-1 TRBV20-1
ASSPDSPPGEQY 12 many TRBJ2-7 TRBV12-3/TRBV12-4
ASSYSGTVLYEQY 13 many TRBJ2-7 TRBV6-5
ASSPTGLQETQY 12 many TRBJ2-5 TRBV7-3
ASSFSGTYEQY 11 few TRBJ2-7 TRBV12-3/TRBV12-4
ASSQRTGVREQY 12 few TRBJ2-7 TRBV4-3
SVAGRFQENTIY 12 few TRBJ1-3 TRBV29-1
ASSLRSIRGQDTGELF 16 . TRBJ2-2 TRBV5-1
ASSRWAQGQPQH 12 few TRBJ1-5 TRBV5-6
ASSTGLAIGF 10 few TRBJ2-1 TRBV28
ASSPNDRAHGYT 12 . TRBJ1-2 TRBV11-2
ASSPIGLAGGVDTQY 15 few TRBJ2-3 TRBV18
SVGVRFSYEQY 11 . TRBJ2-7 TRBV29-1
SAPGQGLYSHGYT 13 few TRBJ1-2 TRBV20-1
ASSYSRERAETQY 13 many TRBJ2-5 TRBV3-1
SARDIAVPYNEQF 13 many TRBJ2-1 TRBV20-1
ASSLREAGEKLF 12 . TRBJ1-4 TRBV12-3/TRBV12-4
ASRPTSGSVNEQF 13 many TRBJ2-1 TRBV7-2
ASSPGTGGIQY 11 many TRBJ2-4 TRBV12-3/TRBV12-4
SASLTGRGNQPQH 13 many TRBJ1-5 TRBV20-1
ASSLPSETQY 10 . TRBJ2-5 TRBV5-1
ASSREEGPYEQY 12 . TRBJ2-7 TRBV12-3/TRBV12-4
ASSKEGLASTGELF 14 many TRBJ2-2 TRBV5-4
SARDPEEVGSYEQY 14 few TRBJ2-7 TRBV20-1
ASSFTSGRRAGTDTQY 16 . TRBJ2-3 TRBV11-1